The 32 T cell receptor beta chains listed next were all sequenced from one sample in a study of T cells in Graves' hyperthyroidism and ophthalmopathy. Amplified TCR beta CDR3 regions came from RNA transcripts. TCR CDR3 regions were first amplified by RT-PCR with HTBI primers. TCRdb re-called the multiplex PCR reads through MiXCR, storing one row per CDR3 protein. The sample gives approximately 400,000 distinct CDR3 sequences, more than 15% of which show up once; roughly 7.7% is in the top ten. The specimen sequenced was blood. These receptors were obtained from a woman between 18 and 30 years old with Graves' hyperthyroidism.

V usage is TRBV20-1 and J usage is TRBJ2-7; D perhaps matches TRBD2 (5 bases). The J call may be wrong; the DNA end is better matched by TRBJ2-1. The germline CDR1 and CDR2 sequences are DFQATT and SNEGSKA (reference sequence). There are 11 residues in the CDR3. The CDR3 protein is CSARDSYEQFF. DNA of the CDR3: TGCAGTGCTAGGGACTCCTACGAGCAGTTCTTC.

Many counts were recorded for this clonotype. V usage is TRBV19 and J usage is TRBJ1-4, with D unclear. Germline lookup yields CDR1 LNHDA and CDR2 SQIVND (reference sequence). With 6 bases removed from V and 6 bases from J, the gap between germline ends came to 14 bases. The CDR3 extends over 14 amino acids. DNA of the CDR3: TGTGCCAGTAGCAGAGGTGGGGAGTATGAAAAACTGTTTTTT. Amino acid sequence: CASSRGGEYEKLFF.

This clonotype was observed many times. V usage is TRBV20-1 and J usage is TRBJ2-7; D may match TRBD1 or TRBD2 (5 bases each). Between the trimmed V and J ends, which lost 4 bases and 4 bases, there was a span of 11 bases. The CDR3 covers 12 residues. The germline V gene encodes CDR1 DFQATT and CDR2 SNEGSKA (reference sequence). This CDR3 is CSATGGGYEQYF. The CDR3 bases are TGCAGTGCTACTGGGGGTGGGTACGAGCAGTACTTC.

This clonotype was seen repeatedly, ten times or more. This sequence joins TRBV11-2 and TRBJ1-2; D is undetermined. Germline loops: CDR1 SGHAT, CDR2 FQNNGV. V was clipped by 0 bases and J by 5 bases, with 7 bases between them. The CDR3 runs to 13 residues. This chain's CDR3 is CASSLEGWYGYTF. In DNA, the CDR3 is TGTGCCAGCAGCTTAGAGGGGTGGTATGGCTACACCTTC.

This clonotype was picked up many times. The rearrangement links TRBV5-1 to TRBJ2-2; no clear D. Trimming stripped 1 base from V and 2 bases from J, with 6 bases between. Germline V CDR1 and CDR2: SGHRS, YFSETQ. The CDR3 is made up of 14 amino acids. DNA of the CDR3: TGCGCCAGCAGCTTGCCGACTAACACCGGGGAGCTGTTTTTT. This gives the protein CASSLPTNTGELFF. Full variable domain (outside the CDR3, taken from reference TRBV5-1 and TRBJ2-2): KAGVTQTPRYLIKTRGQQVTLSCSPISGHRSVSWYQQTPGQGLQFLFEYFSETQRNKGNFPGRFSGRQFSNSRSEMNVSTLELGDSALYLCASSLPTNTGELFFGEGSRLTVL.

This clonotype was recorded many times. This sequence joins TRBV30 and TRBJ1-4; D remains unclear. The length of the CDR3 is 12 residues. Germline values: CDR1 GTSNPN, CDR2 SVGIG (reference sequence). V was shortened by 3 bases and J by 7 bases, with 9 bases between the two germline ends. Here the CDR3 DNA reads TGTGCCTGGAGGGGAACCACTGAAAAACTGTTTTTT. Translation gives CAWRGTTEKLFF.

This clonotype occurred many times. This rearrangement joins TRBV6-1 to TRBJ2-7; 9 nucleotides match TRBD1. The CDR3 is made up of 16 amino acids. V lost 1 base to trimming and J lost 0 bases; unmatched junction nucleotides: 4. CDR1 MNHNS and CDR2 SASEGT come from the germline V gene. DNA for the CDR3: TGTGCCAGCAGTGAAGAGGGGACAGGGAGCTCCTACGAGCAGTACTTC. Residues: CASSEEGTGSSYEQYF.

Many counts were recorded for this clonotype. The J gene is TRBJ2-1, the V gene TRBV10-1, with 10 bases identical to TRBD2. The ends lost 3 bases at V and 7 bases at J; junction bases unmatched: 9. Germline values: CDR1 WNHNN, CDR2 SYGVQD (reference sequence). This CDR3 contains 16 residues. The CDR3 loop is CASSDRVGGLANEQFF. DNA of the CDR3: TGCGCCAGCAGTGACCGTGTGGGGGGACTAGCGAATGAGCAGTTCTTC.

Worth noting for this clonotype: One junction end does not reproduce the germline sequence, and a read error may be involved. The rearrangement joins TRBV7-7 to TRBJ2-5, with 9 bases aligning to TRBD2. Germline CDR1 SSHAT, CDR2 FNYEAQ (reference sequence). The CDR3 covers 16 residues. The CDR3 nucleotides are TGTGCTAGCAGCCGAGGATCTAGCGGGGCCCAAGAGACCCAGTACTTC. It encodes CASSRGSSGAQETQYF.

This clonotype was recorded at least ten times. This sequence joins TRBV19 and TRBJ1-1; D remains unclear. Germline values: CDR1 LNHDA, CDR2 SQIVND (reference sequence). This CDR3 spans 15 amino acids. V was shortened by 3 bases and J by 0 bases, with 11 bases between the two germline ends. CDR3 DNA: TGTGCCAGTAGTATCGGAAAGGGAGTGAACACTGAAGCTTTCTTT. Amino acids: CASSIGKGVNTEAFF.

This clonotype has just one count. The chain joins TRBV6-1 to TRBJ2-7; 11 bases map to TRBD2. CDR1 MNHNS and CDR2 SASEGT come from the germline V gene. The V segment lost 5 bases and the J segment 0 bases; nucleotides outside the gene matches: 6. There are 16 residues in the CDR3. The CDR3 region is CASSQHSGRASYEQYF. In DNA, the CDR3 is TGTGCCAGCAGTCAACATAGCGGGAGGGCCTCCTACGAGCAGTACTTC.

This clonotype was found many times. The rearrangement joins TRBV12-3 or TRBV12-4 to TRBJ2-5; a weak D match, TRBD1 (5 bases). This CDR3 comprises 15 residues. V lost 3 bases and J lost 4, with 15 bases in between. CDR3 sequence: CASSLSRDWRETQYF. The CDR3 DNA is TGTGCCAGCAGTTTGTCCAGGGATTGGCGAGAGACCCAGTACTTC.

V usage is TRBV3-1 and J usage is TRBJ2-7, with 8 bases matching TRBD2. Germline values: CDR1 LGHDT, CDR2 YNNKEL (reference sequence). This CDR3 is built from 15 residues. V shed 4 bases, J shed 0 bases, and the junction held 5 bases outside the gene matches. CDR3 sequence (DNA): TGTGCCAGCAGCCCCGGGAGGGCTAGCTCCTACGAGCAGTACTTC. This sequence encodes CASSPGRASSYEQYF.

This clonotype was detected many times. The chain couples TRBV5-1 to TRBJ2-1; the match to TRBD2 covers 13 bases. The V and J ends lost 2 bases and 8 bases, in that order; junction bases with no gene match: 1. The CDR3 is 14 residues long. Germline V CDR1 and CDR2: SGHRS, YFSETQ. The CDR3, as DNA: TGCGCCAGCAGCTTACTAGCGGGAGGGGATGAGCAGTTCTTC. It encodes CASSLLAGGDEQFF.

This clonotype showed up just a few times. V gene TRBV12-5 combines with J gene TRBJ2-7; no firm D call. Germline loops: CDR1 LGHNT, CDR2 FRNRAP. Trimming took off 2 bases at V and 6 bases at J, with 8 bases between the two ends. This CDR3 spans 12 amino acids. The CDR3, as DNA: TGTGCTAGTGGTTTGCCCCCAGTCGAGCAGTACTTC. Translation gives CASGLPPVEQYF. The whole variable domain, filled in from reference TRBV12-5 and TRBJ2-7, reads DARVTQTPRHKVTEMGQEVTMRCQPILGHNTVFWYRQTMMQGLELLAYFRNRAPLDDSGMPKDRFSAEMPDATLATLKIQPSEPRDSAVYFCASGLPPVEQYFGPGTRLTVT.

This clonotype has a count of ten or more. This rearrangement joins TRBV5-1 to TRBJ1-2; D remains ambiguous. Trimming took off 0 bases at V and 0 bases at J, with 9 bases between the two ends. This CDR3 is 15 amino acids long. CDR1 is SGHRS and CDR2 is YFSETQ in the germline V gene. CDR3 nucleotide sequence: TGCGCCAGCAGCTTGGGGGGATCCTCTAACTATGGCTACACCTTC. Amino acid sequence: CASSLGGSSNYGYTF.

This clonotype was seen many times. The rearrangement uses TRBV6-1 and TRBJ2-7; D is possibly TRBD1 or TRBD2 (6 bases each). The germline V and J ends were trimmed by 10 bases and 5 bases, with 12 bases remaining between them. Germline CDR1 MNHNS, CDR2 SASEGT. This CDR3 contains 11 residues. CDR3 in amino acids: CATYREDEQYF. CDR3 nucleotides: TGTGCCACCTACAGGGAGGACGAGCAGTACTTC.

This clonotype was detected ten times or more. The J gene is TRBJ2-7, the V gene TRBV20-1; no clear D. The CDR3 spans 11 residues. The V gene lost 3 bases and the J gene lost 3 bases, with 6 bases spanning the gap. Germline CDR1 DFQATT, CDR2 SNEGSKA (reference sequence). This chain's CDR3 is CSASGFYEQYF. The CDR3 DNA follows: TGCAGTGCTAGTGGGTTCTACGAGCAGTACTTC.

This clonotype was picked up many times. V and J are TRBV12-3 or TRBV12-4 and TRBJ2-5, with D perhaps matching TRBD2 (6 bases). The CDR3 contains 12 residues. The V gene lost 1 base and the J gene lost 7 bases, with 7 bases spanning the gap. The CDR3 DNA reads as TGTGCCAGCAGTTTAGGGGGAGGGACCCAGTACTTC. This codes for CASSLGGGTQYF.

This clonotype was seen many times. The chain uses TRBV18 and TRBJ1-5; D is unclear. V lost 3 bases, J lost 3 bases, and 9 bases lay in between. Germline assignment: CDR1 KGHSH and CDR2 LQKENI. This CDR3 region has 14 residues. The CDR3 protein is CASSPIDNNQPQHF. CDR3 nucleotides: TGTGCCAGCTCACCTATCGACAACAATCAGCCCCAGCATTTT.

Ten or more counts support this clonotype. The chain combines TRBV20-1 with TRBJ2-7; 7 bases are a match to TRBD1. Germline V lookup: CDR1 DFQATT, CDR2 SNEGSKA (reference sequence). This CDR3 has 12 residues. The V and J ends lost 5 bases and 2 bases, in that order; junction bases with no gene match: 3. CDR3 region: CSASGQAYEQYF. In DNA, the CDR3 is TGCAGTGCTTCCGGACAGGCCTACGAGCAGTACTTC.

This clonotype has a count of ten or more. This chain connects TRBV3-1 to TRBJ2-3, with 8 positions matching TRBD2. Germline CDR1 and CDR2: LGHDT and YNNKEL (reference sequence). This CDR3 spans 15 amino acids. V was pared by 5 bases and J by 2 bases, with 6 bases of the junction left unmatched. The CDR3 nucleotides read TGTGCCAGCAGCGATCTAGCGGGCACCACAGATACGCAGTATTTT. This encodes CASSDLAGTTDTQYF.

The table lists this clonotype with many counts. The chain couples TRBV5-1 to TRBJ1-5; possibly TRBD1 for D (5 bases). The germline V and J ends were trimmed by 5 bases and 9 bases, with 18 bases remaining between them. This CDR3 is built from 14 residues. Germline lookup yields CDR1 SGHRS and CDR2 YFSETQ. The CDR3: CASRGRAQRSPQHF. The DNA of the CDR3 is TGCGCCAGCAGAGGCAGGGCGCAAAGGTCGCCCCAGCATTTT.

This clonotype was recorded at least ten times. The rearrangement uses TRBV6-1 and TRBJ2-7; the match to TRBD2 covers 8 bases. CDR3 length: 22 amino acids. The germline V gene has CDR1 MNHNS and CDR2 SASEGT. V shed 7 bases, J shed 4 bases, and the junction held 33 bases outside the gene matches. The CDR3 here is CASNNPTQMGASGPKKNYEQYF. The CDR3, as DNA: TGTGCCAGCAATAACCCGACACAAATGGGGGCTAGCGGGCCTAAGAAGAATTACGAGCAGTACTTC.

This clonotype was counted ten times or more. DNA of the CDR3: TGTGCCAGCAGCTTAGAAGGGGAACCCTACAATGAGCAGTTCTTC. Translation: CASSLEGEPYNEQFF. This sequence joins TRBV11-2 and TRBJ2-1; D might be TRBD1 (5 bases). CDR3 size: 15 residues. From germline, CDR1 is SGHAT and CDR2 FQNNGV. V shed 0 bases and J shed 2 bases, with 8 bases lying between them.

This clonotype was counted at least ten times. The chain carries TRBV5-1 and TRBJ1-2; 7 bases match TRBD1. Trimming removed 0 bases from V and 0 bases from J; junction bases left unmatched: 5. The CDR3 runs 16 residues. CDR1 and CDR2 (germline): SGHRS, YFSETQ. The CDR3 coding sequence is TGCGCCAGCAGCTTGGCCTTAGACAGGGCTAACTATGGCTACACCTTC. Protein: CASSLALDRANYGYTF.

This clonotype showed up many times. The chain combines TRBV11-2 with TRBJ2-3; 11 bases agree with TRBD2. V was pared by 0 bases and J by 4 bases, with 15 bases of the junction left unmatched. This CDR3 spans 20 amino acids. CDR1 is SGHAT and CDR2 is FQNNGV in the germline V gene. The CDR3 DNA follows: TGTGCCAGCAGCTTAGAGGAGATTTGGGCTAGCGGGAGGATGGCAGATACGCAGTATTTT. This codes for CASSLEEIWASGRMADTQYF.

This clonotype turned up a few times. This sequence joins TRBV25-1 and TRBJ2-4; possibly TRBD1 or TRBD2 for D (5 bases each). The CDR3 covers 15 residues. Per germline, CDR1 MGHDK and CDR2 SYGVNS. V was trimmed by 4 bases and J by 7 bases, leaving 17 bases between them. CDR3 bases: TGTGCCAGCAGTGGCTCCGGGACCTACTGGAACATTCAGTACTTC. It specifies CASSGSGTYWNIQYF. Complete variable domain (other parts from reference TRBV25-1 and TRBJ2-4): EADIYQTPRYLVIGTGKKITLECSQTMGHDKMYWYQQDPGMELHLIHYSYGVNSTEKGDLSSESTVSRIRTEHFPLTLESARPSHTSQYLCASSGSGTYWNIQYFGAGTRLSVL.

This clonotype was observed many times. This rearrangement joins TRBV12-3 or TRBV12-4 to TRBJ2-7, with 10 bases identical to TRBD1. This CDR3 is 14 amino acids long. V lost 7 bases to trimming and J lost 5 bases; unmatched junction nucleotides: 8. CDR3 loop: CASTKTGGGHEQYF. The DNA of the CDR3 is TGTGCCAGCACCAAGACAGGGGGCGGCCACGAGCAGTACTTC.

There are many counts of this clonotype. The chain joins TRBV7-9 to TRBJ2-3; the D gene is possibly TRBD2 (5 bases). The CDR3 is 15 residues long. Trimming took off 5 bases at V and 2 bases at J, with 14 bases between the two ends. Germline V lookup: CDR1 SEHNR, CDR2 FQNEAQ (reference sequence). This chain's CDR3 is CASSRREDFTDTQYF. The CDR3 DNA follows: TGTGCCAGCAGCCGGCGTGAGGACTTCACAGATACGCAGTATTTT.

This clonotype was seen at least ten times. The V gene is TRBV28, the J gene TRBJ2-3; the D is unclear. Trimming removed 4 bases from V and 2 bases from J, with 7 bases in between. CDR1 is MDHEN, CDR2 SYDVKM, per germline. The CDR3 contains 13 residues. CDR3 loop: CASSWSYTDTQYF. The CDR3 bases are TGTGCCAGCAGTTGGTCCTACACAGATACGCAGTATTTT.

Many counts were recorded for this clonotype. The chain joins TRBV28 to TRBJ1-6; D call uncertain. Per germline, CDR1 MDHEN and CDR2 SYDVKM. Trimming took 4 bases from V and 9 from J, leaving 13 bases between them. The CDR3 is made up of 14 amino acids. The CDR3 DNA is TGTGCCAGCAGTTCGAGACTGCCCGGTTCACCCCTCCACTTT. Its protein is CASSSRLPGSPLHF.